This TCR beta chain was retrieved from a study of quantifying T cell responses using KT2 cells. Study-wide background: cDNA was made from DNase-treated RNA using alpha and beta constant primers.

The cDNA 3' end received a ligated oligonucleotide with a UMI. First-round PCR used 3 to 4 cycles and beta primers RC1.1 and RC1.2 covering TRBC1 and TRBC2. Via MiXCR, TCRdb re-called the UMI-ligation and nested PCR reads, giving one row per CDR3 protein. This table has about 32,000 distinct CDR3 sequences, under 7.5% appearing once. Study findings and constraints: KT2 clone alpha and beta sequence counts scaled linearly with input KT2 cell number.

The germline CDR1 and CDR2 sequences are SEHNR and FQNEAQ (reference sequence). V lost 5 bases and J lost 4, with 14 bases in between. The CDR3 covers 14 residues. Unfractionated PBMC were spiked with known numbers of KT2 clone cells. Of note for this clonotype: Its antigen is unknown.

Sequencing was carried out using PBMCs spiked with cells of the T cell clone KT2. The TCR originated in a human donor. The chain has TRBV7-9 and TRBJ1-1; D is possibly TRBD1 (6 bases). DNA of the CDR3: TGTGCCAGCAGCCCATCAGGGGCCGGCACTGAAGCTTTCTTT. Translation gives CASSPSGAGTEAFF. Together with reference TRBV7-9 and TRBJ1-1, the CDR3 gives the full variable domain: DTGVSQNPRHKITKRGQNVTFRCDPISEHNRLYWYRQTLGQGPEFLTYFQNEAQLEKSRLLSDRFSAERPKGSFSTLEIQRTEQGDSAMYLCASSPSGAGTEAFFGQGTRLTVV.